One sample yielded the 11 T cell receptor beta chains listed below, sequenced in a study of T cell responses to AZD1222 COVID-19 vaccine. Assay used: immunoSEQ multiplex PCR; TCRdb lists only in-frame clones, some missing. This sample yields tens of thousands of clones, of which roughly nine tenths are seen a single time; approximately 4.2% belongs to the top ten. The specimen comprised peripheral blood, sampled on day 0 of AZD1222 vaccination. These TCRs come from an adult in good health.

CDR3: CASKSSYNSPLHF. The CDR3 coding sequence is TGTGCCAGCAAGAGCTCCTATAATTCACCCCTCCACTTT. The chain links TRBV2 to TRBJ1-6; unclear D gene. The CDR3 contains 13 residues. The V gene lost 7 bases and the J gene lost 0 bases, with 4 bases spanning the gap. Germline CDR1 is SNHLY and CDR2 is FYNNEI.

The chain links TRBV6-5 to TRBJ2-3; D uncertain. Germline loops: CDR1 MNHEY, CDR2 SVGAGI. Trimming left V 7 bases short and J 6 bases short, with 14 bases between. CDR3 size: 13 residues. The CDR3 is CASIIGFGDTQYF. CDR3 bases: TGTGCCAGCATCATTGGTTTCGGCGATACGCAGTATTTT.

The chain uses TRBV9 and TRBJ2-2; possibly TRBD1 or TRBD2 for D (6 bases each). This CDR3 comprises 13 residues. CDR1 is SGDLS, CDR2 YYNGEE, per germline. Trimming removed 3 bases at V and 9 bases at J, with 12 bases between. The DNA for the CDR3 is TGTGCCAGCAGCGCCCGGGGGCGGAGGGAGCTGTTTTTT. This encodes CASSARGRRELFF.

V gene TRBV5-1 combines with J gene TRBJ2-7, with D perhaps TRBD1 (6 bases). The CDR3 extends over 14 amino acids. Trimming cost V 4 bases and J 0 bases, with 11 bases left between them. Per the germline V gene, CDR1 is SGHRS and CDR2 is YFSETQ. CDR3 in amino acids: CASSPRDISYEQYF. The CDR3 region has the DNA TGCGCCAGCAGCCCCCGGGACATCTCCTACGAGCAGTACTTC.

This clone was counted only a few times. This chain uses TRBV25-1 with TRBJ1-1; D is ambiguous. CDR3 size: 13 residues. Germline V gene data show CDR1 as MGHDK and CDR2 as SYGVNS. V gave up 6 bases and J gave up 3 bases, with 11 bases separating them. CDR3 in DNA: TGTGCCAGCAGGGACCCTAGCCACACTGAAGCTTTCTTT. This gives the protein CASRDPSHTEAFF.

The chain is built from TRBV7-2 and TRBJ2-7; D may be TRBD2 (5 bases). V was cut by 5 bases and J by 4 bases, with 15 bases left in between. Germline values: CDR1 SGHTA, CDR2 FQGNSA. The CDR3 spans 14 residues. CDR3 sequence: CASSRSGGEYEQYF. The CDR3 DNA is TGTGCCAGCAGCCGCTCGGGTGGGGAGTACGAGCAGTACTTC. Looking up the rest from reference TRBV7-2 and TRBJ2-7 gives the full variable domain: GAGVSQSPSNKVTEKGKDVELRCDPISGHTALYWYRQSLGQGLEFLIYFQGNSAPDKSGLPSDRFSAERTGGSVSTLTIQRTQQEDSAVYLCASSRSGGEYEQYFGPGTRLTVT.

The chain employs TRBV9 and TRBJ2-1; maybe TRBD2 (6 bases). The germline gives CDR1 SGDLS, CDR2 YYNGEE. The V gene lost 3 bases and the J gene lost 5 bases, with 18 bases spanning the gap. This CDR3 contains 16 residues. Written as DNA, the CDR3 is TGTGCCAGCAGCGGCTGGGACTCCCTTTCTGACAATGAGCAGTTCTTC. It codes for CASSGWDSLSDNEQFF. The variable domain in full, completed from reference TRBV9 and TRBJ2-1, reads DSGVTQTPKHLITATGQRVTLRCSPRSGDLSVYWYQQSLDQGLQFLIQYYNGEERAKGNILERFSAQQFPDLHSELNLSSLELGDSALYFCASSGWDSLSDNEQFFGPGTRLTVL.

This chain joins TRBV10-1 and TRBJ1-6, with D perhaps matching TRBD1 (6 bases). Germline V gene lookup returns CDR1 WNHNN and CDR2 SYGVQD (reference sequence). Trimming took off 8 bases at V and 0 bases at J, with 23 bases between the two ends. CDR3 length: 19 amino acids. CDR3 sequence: CASWPQDRIASSYNSPLHF. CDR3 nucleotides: TGCGCCAGCTGGCCCCAGGACAGAATAGCAAGCTCCTATAATTCACCCCTCCACTTT.

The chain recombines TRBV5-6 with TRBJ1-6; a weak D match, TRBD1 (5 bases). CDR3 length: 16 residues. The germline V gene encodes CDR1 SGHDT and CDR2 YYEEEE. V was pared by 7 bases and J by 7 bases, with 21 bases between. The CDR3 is CASASSQGPPNSPLHF. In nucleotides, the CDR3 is TGTGCCAGCGCCAGTAGCCAGGGACCGCCGAATTCACCCCTCCACTTT.

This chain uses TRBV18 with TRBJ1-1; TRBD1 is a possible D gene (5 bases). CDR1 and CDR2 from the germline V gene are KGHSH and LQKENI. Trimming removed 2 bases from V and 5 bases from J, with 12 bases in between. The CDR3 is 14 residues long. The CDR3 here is CASSPSRDLTEAFF. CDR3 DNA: TGTGCCAGCTCACCATCCAGGGATTTGACTGAAGCTTTCTTT.

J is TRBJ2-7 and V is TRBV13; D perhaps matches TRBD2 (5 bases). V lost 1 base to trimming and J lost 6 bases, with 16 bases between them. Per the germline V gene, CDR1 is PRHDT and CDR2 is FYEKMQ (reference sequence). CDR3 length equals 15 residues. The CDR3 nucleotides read TGTGCCAGCAGCTTAGCGGGATTCCTTCCTCGCGAGCAGTACTTC. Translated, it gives CASSLAGFLPREQYF.